The 32 T cell receptor beta chains reported below all come from one sample, sequenced in a study of blood T cells in healthy people across ages. PCR was performed a second time for 7 to 11 cycles using a sample-barcoded 5' primer and a J-beta primer mix. A single record per CDR3 protein comes from TCRdb applying MiXCR to the 5' RACE reads. The repertoire holds about 680,000 distinct CDR3 sequences, with around 49% as singletons. The sample was blood. The receptors were sampled from a woman in her sixties or seventies in good health.

The V call is TRBV28, the J call TRBJ1-1; 7 positions match TRBD1. Germline loops: CDR1 MDHEN, CDR2 SYDVKM. Trimming took 5 bases from V and 5 from J; bases not matched to a gene: 14. CDR3 length: 16 amino acids. The CDR3 region is CASSGRDSYFGTEAFF. DNA for the CDR3: TGTGCCAGCAGTGGCCGGGACAGCTATTTTGGTACTGAAGCTTTCTTT.

V is TRBV7-9 and J is TRBJ2-3; TRBD2 matches at 8 bases. Germline V gene data show CDR1 as SEHNR and CDR2 as FQNEAQ (reference sequence). There are 18 residues in the CDR3. Trimming cost V 0 bases and J 4 bases; bases outside gene matches: 12. DNA for the CDR3: TGTGCCAGCAGCTTAGCGGCTACTATAGCGGGAAGTGCAGATACGCAGTATTTT. Amino acids: CASSLAATIAGSADTQYF.

In this sample, this clonotype turned up a few times. This chain connects TRBV20-1 to TRBJ2-1; TRBD2 aligns across 9 bases. The V gene end was trimmed by 2 bases and the J gene end by 6 bases; junction bases not matched to a gene: 8. The CDR3 consists of 15 residues. Germline V CDR1 and CDR2: DFQATT, SNEGSKA (reference sequence). The CDR3 sequence is CSARRRGLASNEQFF. DNA for the CDR3: TGCAGTGCTAGACGCCGTGGACTAGCGTCCAATGAGCAGTTCTTC.

This chain uses TRBV24-1 with TRBJ2-5; no reliable D call. This CDR3 spans 15 amino acids. Germline CDR1 KGHDR, CDR2 SFDVKD. Deletions cut 4 bases from V and 5 bases from J, with 16 bases between. The CDR3 loop is CATSDPNWGRETQYF. Here the CDR3 DNA reads TGTGCCACCAGTGACCCGAATTGGGGAAGGGAGACCCAGTACTTC.

The rearrangement uses TRBV7-2 and TRBJ2-1; perhaps TRBD1 as D (6 bases). The DNA matches TRBJ2-7 better at its end, which makes the J call doubtful. Germline assignment: CDR1 SGHTA and CDR2 FQGNSA. The CDR3 runs 13 residues. CDR3 loop: CASSTGIYNEQYF. The CDR3 coding sequence is TGTGCCAGCAGTACAGGGATCTACAATGAGCAGTACTTC.

The rearrangement uses TRBV28 and TRBJ2-7; possible D gene TRBD2, 6 bases. V was cut by 5 bases and J by 5 bases, with 19 bases left in between. Germline-derived CDR1 and CDR2 are MDHEN and SYDVKM. The CDR3 is 15 amino acids. The CDR3 nucleotides are TGTGCCAGCAGTCCCGGCGGGAAACTGGCTAACGAGCAGTACTTC. It encodes CASSPGGKLANEQYF.

This clonotype was detected a few times. The gene calls are TRBV7-2 and TRBJ1-1, with a weak D call TRBD1 (6 bases). The germline V gene encodes CDR1 SGHTA and CDR2 FQGNSA. The CDR3 sequence is 14 residues long. Trimming cost V 2 bases and J 4 bases, with 11 bases left between them. CDR3 protein: CASSLRGPLTEAFF. Written as DNA, the CDR3 is TGTGCCAGCAGCTTACGGGGGCCCCTCACTGAAGCTTTCTTT.

This chain joins TRBV28 and TRBJ2-1; D is perhaps TRBD1 or TRBD2 (5 bases each). Trimming took off 6 bases at V and 3 bases at J, with 9 bases between the two ends. Germline V CDR1 and CDR2: MDHEN, SYDVKM. CDR3 length equals 13 residues. CDR3 bases: TGTGCCAGCAGGGGGGTGGTCTACAATGAGCAGTTCTTC. This codes for CASRGVVYNEQFF. Based on the CDR3 plus reference TRBV28 and TRBJ2-1, the full variable domain is DVKVTQSSRYLVKRTGEKVFLECVQDMDHENMFWYRQDPGLGLRLIYFSYDVKMKEKGDIPEGYSVSREKKERFSLILESASTNQTSMYLCASRGVVYNEQFFGPGTRLTVL.

V gene TRBV6-1 combines with J gene TRBJ1-1; the D is unclear. From germline, CDR1 is MNHNS and CDR2 SASEGT. There are 13 residues in the CDR3. Trimming left V 5 bases short and J 3 bases short, with 10 bases between. The CDR3 protein is CASSQTQDTEAFF. The CDR3 coding sequence is TGTGCCAGCAGTCAGACGCAGGACACTGAAGCTTTCTTT.

The gene calls are TRBV7-8 and TRBJ2-1; D might be TRBD1 (6 bases). Trimming removed 1 base at V and 0 bases at J, with 16 bases between. In germline, CDR1 is SGHVS, CDR2 FQNEAQ. This CDR3 is 18 amino acids long. The chain's CDR3 is CASSLGYFRTASYNEQFF. The CDR3 DNA is TGTGCCAGCAGCTTAGGGTACTTCAGGACAGCCTCCTACAATGAGCAGTTCTTC.

This clonotype has more than one count but fewer than ten. J is TRBJ2-7 and V is TRBV27, with D possibly being TRBD2 (6 bases). V was pared by 2 bases and J by 4 bases, with 15 bases between. This CDR3 is built from 15 residues. Germline lookup yields CDR1 MNHEY and CDR2 SMNVEV (reference sequence). The CDR3 reads CASSLRQLRGYEQYF. The CDR3 DNA reads TGTGCCAGCAGTTTACGACAGCTCCGGGGGTACGAGCAGTACTTC.

This clonotype was counted a few times. The genes are TRBV5-1 and TRBJ2-7; a possible D gene is TRBD2 (6 bases). The end of the DNA fits TRBJ2-5 better, so the J call may be wrong. This CDR3 has 13 residues. Per the germline V gene, CDR1 is SGHRS and CDR2 is YFSETQ. The CDR3 nucleotides read TGCGCCAGCAGCGGGGGACTGAGAGAGACCCAGTACTTC. Its protein is CASSGGLRETQYF.

The chain employs TRBV29-1 and TRBJ2-7, with 8 nucleotides matching TRBD2. Germline V lookup: CDR1 SQVTM, CDR2 ANQGSEA. The CDR3 sequence is 12 residues long. The CDR3 loop reads CAIRLAGYEQYF. CDR3 bases: TGCGCCATTCGGCTAGCGGGCTACGAGCAGTACTTC.

There are a few counts of this clonotype. This chain joins TRBV12-3 or TRBV12-4 and TRBJ1-2, with 10 bases lining up with TRBD1. Trimming cost V 6 bases and J 9 bases; bases outside gene matches: 13. The length of the CDR3 is 15 residues. CDR3 in amino acids: CASSRGTGDQVRYTF. DNA for the CDR3: TGTGCCAGCAGCCGGGGGACAGGGGACCAAGTTCGCTACACCTTC.

This clonotype was recorded only once. The chain carries TRBV6-6 and TRBJ2-5, with 8 bases fitting TRBD1. CDR1 is MNHNY and CDR2 is SVGAGI in the germline V gene (reference sequence). The V segment lost 5 bases and the J segment 11 bases; nucleotides outside the gene matches: 10. The CDR3 runs to 13 residues. CDR3 sequence reads: CASSDSTGDEQYF. CDR3 DNA: TGTGCCAGCAGTGATTCGACAGGGGATGAGCAGTACTTC.

Only a few counts were recorded for this clonotype. J is TRBJ2-5 and V is TRBV5-1; D might be TRBD1 (6 bases). Trimming took off 0 bases at V and 3 bases at J, with 9 bases between the two ends. CDR1 and CDR2 from the germline V gene are SGHRS and YFSETQ. The CDR3 has 14 residues. CDR3: CASSLERTEETQYF. CDR3 in DNA: TGCGCCAGCAGCTTGGAGCGGACAGAAGAGACCCAGTACTTC.

This clonotype has a count of ten or more. This chain joins TRBV18 and TRBJ2-7, with D unresolved. V was shortened by 3 bases and J by 1 base, with 19 bases between the two germline ends. Germline loops: CDR1 KGHSH, CDR2 LQKENI. CDR3 length: 17 residues. In DNA form, the CDR3 reads TGTGCCAGCTCACCCCTTGGCATCGGATTCGATTCCTACGAGCAGTACTTC. Protein sequence: CASSPLGIGFDSYEQYF.

V usage is TRBV27 and J usage is TRBJ2-1, with 8 bases fitting TRBD2. After removal of 3 bases from V and 6 bases from J, the junction contained 7 bases not matched to a gene. CDR1 and CDR2 from the germline V gene are MNHEY and SMNVEV (reference sequence). The CDR3 spans 15 residues. The CDR3 nucleotides read TGTGCCAGCAGTTTCGGTCGGGAGGGCCCCAATGAGCAGTTCTTC. Its protein product is CASSFGREGPNEQFF.

The chain is built from TRBV4-2 and TRBJ2-7; D assignment may be TRBD1 or TRBD2 (5 bases each). The V gene's germline CDR1 is LGHNA and CDR2 YNFKEQ. This CDR3 has 16 amino acids. Trimming removed 0 bases at V and 2 bases at J, with 14 bases between. CDR3 sequence reads: CASSQDRGEGPYEQYF. CDR3 in DNA: TGTGCCAGCAGCCAAGATCGAGGAGAGGGGCCCTACGAGCAGTACTTC.

The J gene is TRBJ2-5, the V gene TRBV20-1, with no clear D. The J call may be in error: the DNA end matches TRBJ2-7 better. The CDR3 consists of 15 residues. Germline-derived CDR1 and CDR2 are DFQATT and SNEGSKA (reference sequence). The CDR3 sequence is CSAPSADPAESEQYF. CDR3 nucleotide sequence: TGCAGTGCTCCCTCCGCGGACCCGGCCGAGAGCGAGCAGTACTTC.

This clonotype turned up a few times. The J gene is TRBJ2-1, the V gene TRBV7-2; perhaps TRBD2 as D (6 bases). Trimming removed 2 bases at V and 7 bases at J, with 12 bases between. The V gene's germline CDR1 is SGHTA and CDR2 FQGNSA. The CDR3 contains 14 residues. CDR3 in DNA: TGTGCCAGCAGCTTACAGTTTAGCGGAAATGAGCAGTTCTTC. Encoded protein: CASSLQFSGNEQFF. Full variable domain (rest looked up from reference TRBV7-2 and TRBJ2-1): GAGVSQSPSNKVTEKGKDVELRCDPISGHTALYWYRQSLGQGLEFLIYFQGNSAPDKSGLPSDRFSAERTGGSVSTLTIQRTQQEDSAVYLCASSLQFSGNEQFFGPGTRLTVL.

The chain recombines TRBV27 with TRBJ2-3; D call uncertain. The V gene's germline CDR1 is MNHEY and CDR2 SMNVEV (reference sequence). With 3 bases removed from V and 2 bases from J, the gap between germline ends came to 9 bases. The length of the CDR3 is 14 residues. CDR3 coding DNA: TGTGCCAGCAGTTTCCGGTTGAACACAGATACGCAGTATTTT. As protein: CASSFRLNTDTQYF.

The V and J genes are TRBV7-3 and TRBJ2-7; 9 bases match TRBD2. TRBJ2-5 matches the DNA end more closely, so the J call is doubtful. The germline V gene encodes CDR1 SGHTA and CDR2 FQGTGA. This CDR3 is 13 amino acids long. As DNA, the CDR3 is TGTGCCAGCAGCAGGACTAGCGATAAGACCCAGTACTTC. Its protein product is CASSRTSDKTQYF.

In DNA form, the CDR3 reads TGTGCCAGCAGCGTAGAGGGACTAGCGTCCGGTGAGCAGTTCTTC. The encoded protein is CASSVEGLASGEQFF. The V and J genes are TRBV9 and TRBJ2-1; 10 bases agree with TRBD2. CDR3 size: 15 residues. J gave up 9 bases and V 0 bases, and 6 bases lay outside the gene matches. Germline-derived CDR1 and CDR2 are SGDLS and YYNGEE.

A few counts support this clonotype. V usage is TRBV19 and J usage is TRBJ2-1; D gene unclear. With 0 bases removed from V and 5 bases from J, the gap between germline ends came to 5 bases. Germline V gene lookup returns CDR1 LNHDA and CDR2 SQIVND (reference sequence). The CDR3 covers 13 residues. CDR3 coding DNA: TGTGCCAGTAGTATAGATCGAGACAATGAGCAGTTCTTC. As protein: CASSIDRDNEQFF.

This clonotype was found a few times. The chain combines TRBV7-2 with TRBJ2-7; 12 bases align to TRBD2. The CDR3 consists of 17 residues. V shed 4 bases and J 0 bases; nucleotides not matched to a gene: 7. Germline V gives CDR1 SGHTA, CDR2 FQGNSA. As DNA, the CDR3 is TGTGCCAGCAGCTCGAGACTAGCGGGAGCTCTCTCCTACGAGCAGTACTTC. Protein product: CASSSRLAGALSYEQYF.

The chain recombines TRBV7-2 with TRBJ2-5; either TRBD1 or TRBD2 may supply D (5 bases each). The assigned J gene may be wrong: the sequence end matches TRBJ2-4 better. CDR1 SGHTA and CDR2 FQGNSA come from the germline V gene. CDR3 length: 14 residues. For the CDR3, the DNA is TGTGCCAGCAGCTTTGAAGGGATGGGGGACATTCAGTACTTC. Amino acid sequence: CASSFEGMGDIQYF.

This chain links TRBV3-1 with TRBJ2-1; 11 bases are a match to TRBD2. The germline V gene has CDR1 LGHDT and CDR2 YNNKEL (reference sequence). The trim removed 2 bases at V and 7 bases at J, leaving 19 bases unmatched. There are 20 residues in the CDR3. CDR3 nucleotides: TGTGCCAGCAGCCAACTATCTCTTAGCGGGAGGGTAGGTACGGGGAATGAGCAGTTCTTC. It codes for CASSQLSLSGRVGTGNEQFF.

The gene calls are TRBV20-1 and TRBJ2-4; tentatively, D is TRBD2 (5 bases). CDR3 size: 15 residues. Trimming pared 1 base from V and 1 base from J, leaving 11 bases between. The germline V gene encodes CDR1 DFQATT and CDR2 SNEGSKA (reference sequence). For the CDR3, the DNA is TGCAGTGCTAGAGTTCCAGCGGCCGCCAAAAACATTCAGTACTTC. Translating it yields CSARVPAAAKNIQYF.

The chain carries TRBV4-3 and TRBJ1-4; D remains ambiguous. V dropped 1 base and J dropped 7 bases, with 19 bases sitting between them. The germline V gene encodes CDR1 LGHNA and CDR2 YSLEER. The CDR3 consists of 17 residues. CDR3 amino acids: CASSQGYSQLRGEKLFF. Written as DNA, the CDR3 is TGCGCCAGCAGCCAAGGGTACTCACAGCTGCGGGGTGAAAAACTGTTTTTT.

V usage is TRBV12-3 or TRBV12-4 and J usage is TRBJ2-1; maybe TRBD2 (6 bases). Trimming cost V 1 base and J 12 bases, with 13 bases left between them. CDR3 length equals 13 residues. Here the CDR3 reads CASSLGKGGVQFF. For the CDR3, the DNA is TGTGCCAGCAGTTTAGGCAAGGGAGGTGTGCAGTTCTTC.

This chain connects TRBV5-1 to TRBJ2-7; 9 nucleotides align to TRBD1. The V and J ends lost 0 bases and 5 bases, in that order; junction bases with no gene match: 9. CDR1 is SGHRS and CDR2 is YFSETQ in the germline V gene. The CDR3 extends over 16 amino acids. The CDR3 DNA is TGCGCCAGCAGCTTGGATGGTGGGACAGGGCGCGACGAGCAGTACTTC. Amino acids: CASSLDGGTGRDEQYF.